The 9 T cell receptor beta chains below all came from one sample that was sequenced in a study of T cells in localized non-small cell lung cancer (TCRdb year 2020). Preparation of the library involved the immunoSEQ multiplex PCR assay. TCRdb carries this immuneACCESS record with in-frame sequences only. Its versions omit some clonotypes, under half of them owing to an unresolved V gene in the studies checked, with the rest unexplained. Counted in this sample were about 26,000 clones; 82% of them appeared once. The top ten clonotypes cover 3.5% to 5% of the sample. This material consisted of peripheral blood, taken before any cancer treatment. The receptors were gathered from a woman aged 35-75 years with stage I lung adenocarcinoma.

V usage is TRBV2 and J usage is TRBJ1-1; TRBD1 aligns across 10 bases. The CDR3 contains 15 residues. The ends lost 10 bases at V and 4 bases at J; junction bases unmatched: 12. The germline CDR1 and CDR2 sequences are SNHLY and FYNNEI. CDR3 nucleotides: TGTGCCACCACTTCTACGACAGGGGGCCGCACTGAAGCTTTCTTT. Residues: CATTSTTGGRTEAFF.

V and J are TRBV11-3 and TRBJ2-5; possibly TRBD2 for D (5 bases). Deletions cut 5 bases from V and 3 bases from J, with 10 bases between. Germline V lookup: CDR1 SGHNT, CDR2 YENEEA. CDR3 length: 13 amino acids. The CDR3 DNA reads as TGTGCCAGCAGCCTGGACGGGAAAGAGACCCAGTACTTC. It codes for CASSLDGKETQYF.

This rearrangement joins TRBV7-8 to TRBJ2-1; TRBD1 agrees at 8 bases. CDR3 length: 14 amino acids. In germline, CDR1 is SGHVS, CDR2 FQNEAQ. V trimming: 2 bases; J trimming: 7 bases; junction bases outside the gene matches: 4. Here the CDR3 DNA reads TGTGCCAGCAGCTTAAACAGGGGGATGAATGAGCAGTTCTTC. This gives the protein CASSLNRGMNEQFF.

The CDR3 DNA reads as TGCGCCAGCAGCCTGGTAGGGGAGCGGAGCACTGAAGCTTTCTTT. Amino acids: CASSLVGERSTEAFF. This chain links TRBV5-1 with TRBJ1-1; D possibly corresponds to TRBD1 (5 bases). CDR3 length: 15 amino acids. With 4 bases removed from V and 4 bases from J, the gap between germline ends came to 17 bases. The germline V gene encodes CDR1 SGHRS and CDR2 YFSETQ.

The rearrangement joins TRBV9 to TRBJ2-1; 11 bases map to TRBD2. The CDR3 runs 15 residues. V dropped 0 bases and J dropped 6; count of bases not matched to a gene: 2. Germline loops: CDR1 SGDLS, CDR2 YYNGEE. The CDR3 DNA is TGTGCCAGCAGCGTAGTAGCGGGGGGGCTCAATGAGCAGTTCTTC. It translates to CASSVVAGGLNEQFF.

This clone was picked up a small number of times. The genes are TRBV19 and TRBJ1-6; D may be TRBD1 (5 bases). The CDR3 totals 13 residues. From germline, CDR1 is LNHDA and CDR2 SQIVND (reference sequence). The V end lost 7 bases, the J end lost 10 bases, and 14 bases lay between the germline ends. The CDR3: CASNGREYSPLHF. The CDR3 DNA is TGTGCCAGTAATGGCAGGGAGTACTCACCCCTCCACTTT. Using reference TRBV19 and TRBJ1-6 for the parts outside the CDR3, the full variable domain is DGGITQSPKYLFRKEGQNVTLSCEQNLNHDAMYWYRQDPGQGLRLIYYSQIVNDFQKGDIAEGYSVSREKKESFPLTVTSAQKNPTAFYLCASNGREYSPLHFGNGTRLTVT.

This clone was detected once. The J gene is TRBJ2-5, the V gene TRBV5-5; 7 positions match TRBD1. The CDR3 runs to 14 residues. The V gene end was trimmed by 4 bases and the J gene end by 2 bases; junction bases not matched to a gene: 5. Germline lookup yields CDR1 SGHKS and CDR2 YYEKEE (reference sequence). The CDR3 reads CASSRWGQQETQYF. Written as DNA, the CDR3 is TGTGCCAGCAGCCGGTGGGGACAGCAAGAGACCCAGTACTTC.

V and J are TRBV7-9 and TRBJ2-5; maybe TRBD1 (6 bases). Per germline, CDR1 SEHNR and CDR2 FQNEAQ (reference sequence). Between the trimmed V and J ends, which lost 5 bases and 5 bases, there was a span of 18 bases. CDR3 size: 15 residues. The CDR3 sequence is CASSLPRGLAETQYF. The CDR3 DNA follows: TGTGCCAGCAGCCTCCCCAGGGGCCTCGCGGAGACCCAGTACTTC.

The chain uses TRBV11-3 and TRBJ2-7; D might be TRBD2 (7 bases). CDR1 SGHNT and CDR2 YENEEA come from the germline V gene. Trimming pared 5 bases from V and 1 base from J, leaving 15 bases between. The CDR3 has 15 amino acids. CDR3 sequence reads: CASSMGGAWSYEQYF. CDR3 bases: TGTGCCAGCAGCATGGGGGGGGCGTGGTCCTACGAGCAGTACTTC.